What follows is one T cell receptor (beta chain) and its context. Its specificity is not known. Profiled with immunoSEQ multiplex PCR; TCRdb holds only in-frame clones, not every one. The sample includes 35,000 or so clones, about 79% of them seen just once. This entry comes from a study of CD4 T cells in relation to SARS-CoV-2 and coronaviruses. About the research overall: PBMCs were cultured with antigen for roughly 11 days before TCR beta sequencing.

The source material was naive CD4+ T cells from PBMCs, cultured in vitro. The subset: naive CD4+ T cells isolated by negative enrichment. This clonotype was sampled from an adult with COVID-19.

CDR3 bases: TGTGCCTGGAGCGGGGAGGGGGCGTTCCCCAATGAGCAGTTCTTC. Translating gives CAWSGEGAFPNEQFF. The chain employs TRBV30 and TRBJ2-1; D could derive from TRBD1 or TRBD2 (7 bases each). Germline CDR1 GTSNPN, CDR2 SVGIG (reference sequence). Trimming left V 3 bases short and J 6 bases short, with 18 bases between. This CDR3 has 15 amino acids.